These T cell receptor beta chains were read from a single sample in a study of blood T cell repertoires in COVID-19. The repertoire was sequenced with immunoSEQ multiplex PCR; TCRdb's copy has only in-frame clones and lacks some. The data contain roughly 250,000 clones, around 93% of them seen just once; the ten biggest clones take up 1.2%. Material for sequencing was PBMCs or T cells enriched from blood (not recorded which). The receptors originated from a human donor in a cohort exposed to, infected with or recovered from COVID-19 (not recorded which). The donor label of this sample is uncertain. Each CDR3 is given with its conserved first and last residue. The D gene is left open where the match is weak.

j_call,d_call,v_call,cdr3_nt,cdr3_aa
TRBJ1-5,TRBD1,TRBV19,TGTGCCAGTAGTTCGTCGACAGGGACGTTTAAGCCCCAGCATTTT,CASSSSTGTFKPQHF
TRBJ2-3,TRBD2,TRBV6-6,TGTGCCAGCAGTCGACTAGCGGGGGATAGCACAGATACGCAGTATTTT,CASSRLAGDSTDTQYF
TRBJ2-2,NA,TRBV24-1,TGTGCCACCAGTGATCCCGGGAGCTCCAACACCGGGGAGCTGTTTTTT,CATSDPGSSNTGELFF
TRBJ2-7,TRBD1,TRBV14,TGTGCCAGCAGCCAAGAGGCAGTATCCCGGGACAGCCCCTACGAGCAGTACTTC,CASSQEAVSRDSPYEQYF
TRBJ1-1,TRBD1,TRBV18,TGTGCCAGCTCACCAGGGACAGGGACCACTGAAGCTTTCTTT,CASSPGTGTTEAFF
TRBJ2-7,NA,TRBV5-1,TGCGCCAGCAGCTTGGATGGGGGGGCCGGATACGAGCAGTACTTC,CASSLDGGAGYEQYF
TRBJ1-4,NA,TRBV2,TGTGCCAGCACAAGACAGAGCGGGGAAAAACTGTTTTTT,CASTRQSGEKLFF
TRBJ2-5,NA,TRBV9,TGTGCCAGCAGCGCTAGCGGGACAGGGGAAGAGACCCAGTACTTC,CASSASGTGEETQYF
TRBJ2-5,NA,TRBV19,TGTGCCAGTAGTCGGGACTTCCAAGAGACCCAGTACTTC,CASSRDFQETQYF
TRBJ1-2,TRBD1,TRBV9,TGTGCCAGCAGCGTAACTACAGGGGGCTATGGCTACACCTTC,CASSVTTGGYGYTF